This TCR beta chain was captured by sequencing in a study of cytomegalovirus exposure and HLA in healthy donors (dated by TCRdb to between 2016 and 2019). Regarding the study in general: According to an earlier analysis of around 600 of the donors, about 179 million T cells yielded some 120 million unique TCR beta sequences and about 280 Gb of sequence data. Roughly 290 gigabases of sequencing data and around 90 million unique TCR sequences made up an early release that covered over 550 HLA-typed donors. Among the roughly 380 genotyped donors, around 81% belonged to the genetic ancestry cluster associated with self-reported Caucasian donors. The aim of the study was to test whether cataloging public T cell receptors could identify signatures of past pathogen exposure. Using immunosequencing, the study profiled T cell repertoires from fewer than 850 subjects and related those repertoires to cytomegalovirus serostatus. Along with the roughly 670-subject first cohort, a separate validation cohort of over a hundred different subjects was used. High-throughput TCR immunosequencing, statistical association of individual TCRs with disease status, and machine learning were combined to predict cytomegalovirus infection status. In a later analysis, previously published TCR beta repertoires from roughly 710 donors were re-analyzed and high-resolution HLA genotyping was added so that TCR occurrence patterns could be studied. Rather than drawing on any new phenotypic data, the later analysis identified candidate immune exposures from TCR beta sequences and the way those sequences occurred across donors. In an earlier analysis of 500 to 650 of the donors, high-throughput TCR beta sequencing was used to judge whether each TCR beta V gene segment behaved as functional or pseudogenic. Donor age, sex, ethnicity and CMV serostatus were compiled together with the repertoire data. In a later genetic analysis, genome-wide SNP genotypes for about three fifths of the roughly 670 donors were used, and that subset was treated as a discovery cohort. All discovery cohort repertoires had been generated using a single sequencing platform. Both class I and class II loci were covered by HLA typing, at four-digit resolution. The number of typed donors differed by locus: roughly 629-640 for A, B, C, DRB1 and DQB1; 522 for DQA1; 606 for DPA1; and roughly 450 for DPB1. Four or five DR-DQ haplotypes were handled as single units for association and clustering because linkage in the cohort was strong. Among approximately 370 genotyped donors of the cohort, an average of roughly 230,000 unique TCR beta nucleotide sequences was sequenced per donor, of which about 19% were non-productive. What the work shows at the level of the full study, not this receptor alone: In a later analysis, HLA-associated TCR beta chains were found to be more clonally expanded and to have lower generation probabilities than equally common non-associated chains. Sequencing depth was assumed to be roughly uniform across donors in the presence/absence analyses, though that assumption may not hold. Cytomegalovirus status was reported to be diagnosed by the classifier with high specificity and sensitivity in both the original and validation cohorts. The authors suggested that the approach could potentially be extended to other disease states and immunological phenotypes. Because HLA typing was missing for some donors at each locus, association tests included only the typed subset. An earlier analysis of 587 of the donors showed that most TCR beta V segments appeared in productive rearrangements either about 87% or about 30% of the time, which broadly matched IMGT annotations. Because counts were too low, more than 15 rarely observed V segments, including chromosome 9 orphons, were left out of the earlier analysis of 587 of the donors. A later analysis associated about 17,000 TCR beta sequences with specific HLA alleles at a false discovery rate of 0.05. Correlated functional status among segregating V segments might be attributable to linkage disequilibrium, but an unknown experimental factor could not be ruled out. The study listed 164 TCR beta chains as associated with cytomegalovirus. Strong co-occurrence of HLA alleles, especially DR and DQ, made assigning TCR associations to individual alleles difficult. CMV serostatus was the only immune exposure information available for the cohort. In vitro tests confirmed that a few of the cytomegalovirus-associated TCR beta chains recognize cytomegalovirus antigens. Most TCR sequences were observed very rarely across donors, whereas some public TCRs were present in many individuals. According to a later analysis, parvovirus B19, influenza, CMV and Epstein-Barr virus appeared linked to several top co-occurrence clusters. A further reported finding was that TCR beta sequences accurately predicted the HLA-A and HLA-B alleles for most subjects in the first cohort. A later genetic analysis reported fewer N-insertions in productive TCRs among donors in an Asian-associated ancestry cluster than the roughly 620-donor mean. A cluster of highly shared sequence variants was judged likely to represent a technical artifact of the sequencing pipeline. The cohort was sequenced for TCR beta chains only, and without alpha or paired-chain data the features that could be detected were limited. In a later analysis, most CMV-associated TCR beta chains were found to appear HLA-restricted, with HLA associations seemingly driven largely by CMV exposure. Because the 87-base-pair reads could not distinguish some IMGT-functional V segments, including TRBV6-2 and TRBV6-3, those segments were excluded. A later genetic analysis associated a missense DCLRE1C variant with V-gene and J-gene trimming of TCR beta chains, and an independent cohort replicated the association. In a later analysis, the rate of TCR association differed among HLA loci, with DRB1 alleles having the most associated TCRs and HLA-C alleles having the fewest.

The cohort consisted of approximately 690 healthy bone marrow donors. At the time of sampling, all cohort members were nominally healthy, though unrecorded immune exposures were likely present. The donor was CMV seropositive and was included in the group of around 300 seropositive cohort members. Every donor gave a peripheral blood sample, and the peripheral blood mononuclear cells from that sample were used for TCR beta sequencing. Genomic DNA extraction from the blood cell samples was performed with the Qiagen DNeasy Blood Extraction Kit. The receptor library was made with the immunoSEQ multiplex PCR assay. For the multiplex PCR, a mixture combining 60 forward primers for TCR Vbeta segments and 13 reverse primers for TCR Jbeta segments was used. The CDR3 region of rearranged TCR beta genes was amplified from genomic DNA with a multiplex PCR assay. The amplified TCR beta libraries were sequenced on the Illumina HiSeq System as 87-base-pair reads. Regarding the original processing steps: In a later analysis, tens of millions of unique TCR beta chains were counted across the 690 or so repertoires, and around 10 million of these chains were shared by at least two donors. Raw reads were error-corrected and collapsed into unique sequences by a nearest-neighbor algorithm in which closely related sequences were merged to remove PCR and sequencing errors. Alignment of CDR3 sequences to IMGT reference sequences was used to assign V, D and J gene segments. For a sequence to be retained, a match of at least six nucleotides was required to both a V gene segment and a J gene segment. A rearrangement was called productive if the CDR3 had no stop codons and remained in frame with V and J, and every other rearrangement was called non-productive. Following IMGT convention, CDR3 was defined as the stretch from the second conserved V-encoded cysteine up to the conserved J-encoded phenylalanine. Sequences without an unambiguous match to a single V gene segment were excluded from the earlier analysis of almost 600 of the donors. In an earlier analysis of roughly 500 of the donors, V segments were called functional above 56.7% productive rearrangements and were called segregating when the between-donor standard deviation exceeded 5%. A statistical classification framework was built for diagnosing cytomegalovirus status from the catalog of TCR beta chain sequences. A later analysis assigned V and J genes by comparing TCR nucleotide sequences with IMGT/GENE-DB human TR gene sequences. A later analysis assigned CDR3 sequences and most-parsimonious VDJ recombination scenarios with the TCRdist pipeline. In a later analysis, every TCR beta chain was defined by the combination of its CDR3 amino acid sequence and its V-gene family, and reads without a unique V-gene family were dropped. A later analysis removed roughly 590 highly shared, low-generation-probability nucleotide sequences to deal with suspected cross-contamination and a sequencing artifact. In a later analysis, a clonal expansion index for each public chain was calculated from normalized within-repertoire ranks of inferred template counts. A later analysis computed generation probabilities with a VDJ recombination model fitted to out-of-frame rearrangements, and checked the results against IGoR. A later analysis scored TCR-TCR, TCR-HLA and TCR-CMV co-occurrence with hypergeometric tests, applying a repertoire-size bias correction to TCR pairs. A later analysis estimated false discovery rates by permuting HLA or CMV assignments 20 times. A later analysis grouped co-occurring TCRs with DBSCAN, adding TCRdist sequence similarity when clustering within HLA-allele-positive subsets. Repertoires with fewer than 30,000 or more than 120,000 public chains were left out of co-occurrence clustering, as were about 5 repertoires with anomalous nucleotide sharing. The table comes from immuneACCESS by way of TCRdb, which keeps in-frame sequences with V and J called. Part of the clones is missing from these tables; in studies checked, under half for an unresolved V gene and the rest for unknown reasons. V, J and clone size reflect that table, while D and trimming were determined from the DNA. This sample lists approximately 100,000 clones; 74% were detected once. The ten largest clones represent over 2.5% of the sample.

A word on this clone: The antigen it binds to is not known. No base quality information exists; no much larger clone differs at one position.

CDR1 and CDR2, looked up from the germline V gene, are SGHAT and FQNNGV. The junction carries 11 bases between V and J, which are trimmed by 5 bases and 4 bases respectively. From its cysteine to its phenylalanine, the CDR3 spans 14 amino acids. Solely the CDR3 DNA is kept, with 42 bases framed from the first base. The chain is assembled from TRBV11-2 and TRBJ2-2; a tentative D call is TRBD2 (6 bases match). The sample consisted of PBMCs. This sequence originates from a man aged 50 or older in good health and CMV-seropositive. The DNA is TGTGCCAGCAGCCCCCAACTAGCCACCGGGGAGCTGTTTTTT. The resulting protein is CASSPQLATGELFF.